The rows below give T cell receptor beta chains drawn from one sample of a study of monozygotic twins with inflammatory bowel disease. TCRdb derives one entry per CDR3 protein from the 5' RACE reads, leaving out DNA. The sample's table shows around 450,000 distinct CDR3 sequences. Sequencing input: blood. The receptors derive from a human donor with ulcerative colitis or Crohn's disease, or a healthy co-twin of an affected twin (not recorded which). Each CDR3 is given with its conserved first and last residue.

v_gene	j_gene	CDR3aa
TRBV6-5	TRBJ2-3	CASSFLPLNTDTQYF
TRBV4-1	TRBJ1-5	CASSQGMSQPQHF
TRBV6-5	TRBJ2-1	CASSYAGTSGENEQFF
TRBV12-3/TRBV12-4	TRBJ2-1	CASRRDRSSYNEQFF
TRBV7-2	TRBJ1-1	CAGSGGFPSSEAFF
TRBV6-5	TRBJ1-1	CASSYSIGYTEAFF
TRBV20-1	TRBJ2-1	CSARVGTGGDNEQFF
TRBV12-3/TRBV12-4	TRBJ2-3	CASSPVRTDTQYF
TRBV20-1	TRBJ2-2	CSAPNWAEAGELFF
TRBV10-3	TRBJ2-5	CAISESGGGAVKTQYF
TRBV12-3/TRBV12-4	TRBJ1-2	CASSFQGGAGYTF
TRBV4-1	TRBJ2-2	CASSQGSGVTGELFF
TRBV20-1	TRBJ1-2	CSARESSNYGYTF
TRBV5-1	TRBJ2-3	CASSRLAGDQTDTQYF
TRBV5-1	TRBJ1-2	CASSSGFTLEGYTF
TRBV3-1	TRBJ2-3	CASSQGGGNTDTQYF
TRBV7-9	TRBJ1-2	CASSLAVVTGDYGYTF
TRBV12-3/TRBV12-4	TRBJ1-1	CASSLVVGEAFF
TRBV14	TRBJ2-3	CASSRGTLTQYF
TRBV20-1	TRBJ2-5	CSATQGQSQETQYF
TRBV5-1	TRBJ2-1	CASSPGREGQFF
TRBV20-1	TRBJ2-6	CSALPQAGANVLTF
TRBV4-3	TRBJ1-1	CASSQGTWNTEAFF
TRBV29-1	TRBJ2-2	CSVGGLAGVGELFF
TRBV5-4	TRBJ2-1	CASTTGLAGNNEQFF
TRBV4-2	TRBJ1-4	CASSQMGGDNEKLFF
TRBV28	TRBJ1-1	CASSFSVGTEAFF
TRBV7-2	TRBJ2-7	CASSPEGGPREQYF
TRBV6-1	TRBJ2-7	CASSGSAGLTKQYF
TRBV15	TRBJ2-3	CATSRDETSDTQYF
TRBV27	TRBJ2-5	CASSLWTGSQETQYF
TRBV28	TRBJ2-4	CASTQSGGSPNIQYF
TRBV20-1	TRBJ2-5	CSATPGQAETQYF
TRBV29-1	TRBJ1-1	CSVRPGGRNTEAFF
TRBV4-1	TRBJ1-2	CASSQTTNYGYTF
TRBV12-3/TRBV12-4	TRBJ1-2	CASTLATPGASYGYTF
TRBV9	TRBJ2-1	CASSPAIYHNEQFF
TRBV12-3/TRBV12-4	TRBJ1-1	CASTSSALVGTEAFF
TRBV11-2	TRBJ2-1	CASSLGLSGGESSYNEQFF
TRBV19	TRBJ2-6	CASRGPGANVLTF
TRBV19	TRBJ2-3	CASGTGPNTDTQYF
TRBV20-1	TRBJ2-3	CSARETSGGQGTQYF
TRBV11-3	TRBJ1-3	CASSEAGQPGNTIYF
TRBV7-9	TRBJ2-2	CASRPGTDTGELFF
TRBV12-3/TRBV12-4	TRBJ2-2	CASSLKETGELFF
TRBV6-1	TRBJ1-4	CASSPRGQGVMKVVF
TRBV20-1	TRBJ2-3	CSAPPGQGALTSTDTQYF
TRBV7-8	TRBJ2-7	CASSLGRPGREQYF
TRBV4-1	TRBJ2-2	CASSHAIYTGELFF
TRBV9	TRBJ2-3	CASSVASGGTDTQYF
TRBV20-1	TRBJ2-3	CSARQASGTDTQYF
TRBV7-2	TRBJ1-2	CASSRGFYGYTF
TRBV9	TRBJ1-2	CASSVGDSLRDNYGYTF
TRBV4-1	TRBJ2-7	CASSQGAEPTDEQYF
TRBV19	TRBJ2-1	CASRELTGDHNEQFF
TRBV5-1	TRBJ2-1	CASSRDRGYNEQFF
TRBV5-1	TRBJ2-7	CASSFGTGGVREQYF